These 30 T cell receptor beta chains were sequenced from one sample in a study of technical replicates of blood from several donors. Clones were sequenced by immunoSEQ multiplex PCR, and TCRdb holds only the in-frame ones, with some missing. This table has under 80,000 clones, under 95% appearing once. The sequencing sample was made of T cells isolated from PBMCs. Receptors were obtained from a human donor in good health.

The V and J genes are TRBV19 and TRBJ1-5; 10 nucleotides align to TRBD1. The CDR3 loop spans 17 amino acids. V dropped 1 base and J dropped 2; count of bases not matched to a gene: 5. Germline assignment: CDR1 LNHDA and CDR2 SQIVND (reference sequence). This CDR3 is CASSIGVGTGGNQPQHF. CDR3 in DNA: TGTGCCAGTAGTATAGGTGTTGGGACAGGGGGCAATCAGCCCCAGCATTTT.

The rearrangement uses TRBV5-4 and TRBJ2-2; a weak D match, TRBD1 (7 bases). Per germline, CDR1 SGHNT and CDR2 YYREEE (reference sequence). V lost 4 bases and J 1 base, leaving 17 bases between the germline ends. The CDR3 contains 17 residues. CDR3 region: CASSGEVGGLNTGELFF. In nucleotides, the CDR3 is TGTGCCAGCAGCGGGGAGGTAGGGGGCCTGAACACCGGGGAGCTGTTTTTT.

CDR3 nucleotide sequence: TGTGCCAGCAGAGCGGGACAGGGGATCGGTAGTGATGAGCAGTTCTTC. This sequence encodes CASRAGQGIGSDEQFF. The chain employs TRBV2 and TRBJ2-1; 10 positions agree with TRBD1. J was trimmed by 8 bases and V by 6 bases; bases with no gene match: 13. The CDR3 spans 16 residues. CDR1 is SNHLY, CDR2 FYNNEI, per germline. Complete variable domain (other parts from reference TRBV2 and TRBJ2-1): EPEVTQTPSHQVTQMGQEVILRCVPISNHLYFYWYRQILGQKVEFLVSFYNNEISEKSEIFDDQFSVERPDGSNFTLKIRSTKLEDSAMYFCASRAGQGIGSDEQFFGPGTRLTVL.

This chain connects TRBV4-1 to TRBJ2-7, with TRBD2 matching 8 bases. V was pared by 3 bases and J by 6 bases, with 7 bases of the junction left unmatched. The CDR3 contains 14 residues. Germline values: CDR1 MGHRA, CDR2 YSYEKL. CDR3 sequence reads: CASSHQRELSEQYF. CDR3 in DNA: TGCGCCAGCAGCCATCAGCGGGAGTTGAGCGAGCAGTACTTC.

V gene TRBV27 combines with J gene TRBJ2-3; 7 nucleotides match TRBD1. The CDR3 extends over 19 amino acids. In germline, CDR1 is MNHEY, CDR2 SMNVEV (reference sequence). Trimming took 2 bases from V and 2 from J; bases not matched to a gene: 16. The CDR3 region is CASSLIGGGNWDNTDTQYF. CDR3 nucleotide sequence: TGTGCCAGCAGTTTAATAGGGGGCGGAAATTGGGATAACACAGATACGCAGTATTTT.

This clone was detected only once. This chain joins TRBV15 and TRBJ1-5, with a possible D match to TRBD1 (5 bases). Germline V lookup: CDR1 LNHNV, CDR2 YYDKDF (reference sequence). V lost 5 bases, J lost 6 bases, and 14 bases lay in between. The CDR3 sequence is 14 residues long. CDR3 sequence reads: CATSVSRGGQPQHF. In nucleotides, the CDR3 is TGTGCCACCAGCGTCTCCCGGGGGGGTCAGCCCCAGCATTTT.

This clone appeared a few times. The chain is built from TRBV4-1 and TRBJ1-1, with D possibly matching TRBD1 (5 bases). Germline V gene data show CDR1 as MGHRA and CDR2 as YSYEKL. CDR3 size: 14 residues. V shed 4 bases and J shed 8 bases, with 17 bases lying between them. The CDR3 sequence is CASSLRSGAREAFF. CDR3 bases: TGCGCCAGCAGCCTGAGAAGCGGGGCCAGGGAAGCTTTCTTT.

The rearrangement uses TRBV7-9 and TRBJ1-1; D uncertain. The germline V gene has CDR1 SEHNR and CDR2 FQNEAQ (reference sequence). Trimming left V 1 base short and J 2 bases short, with 11 bases between. The CDR3 has 15 residues. The CDR3 region is CASSLVSGRNTEAFF. CDR3 bases: TGTGCCAGCAGCTTAGTCAGCGGGCGAAACACTGAAGCTTTCTTT.

The rearrangement joins TRBV7-9 to TRBJ2-5; TRBD1 matches 7 bases. The CDR3 is made up of 15 amino acids. Looked up from germline, CDR1 is SEHNR and CDR2 is FQNEAQ (reference sequence). V dropped 5 bases and J dropped 5; count of bases not matched to a gene: 11. CDR3 protein: CASSEGTVRGETQYF. For the CDR3, the DNA is TGTGCCAGCAGCGAAGGGACAGTGAGAGGTGAGACCCAGTACTTC. The full variable domain, with the rest looked up from reference TRBV7-9 and TRBJ2-5, is DTGVSQNPRHKITKRGQNVTFRCDPISEHNRLYWYRQTLGQGPEFLTYFQNEAQLEKSRLLSDRFSAERPKGSFSTLEIQRTEQGDSAMYLCASSEGTVRGETQYFGPGTRLLVL.

V usage is TRBV2 and J usage is TRBJ2-1; 9 nucleotides agree with TRBD2. The CDR3 covers 16 residues. The germline CDR1 and CDR2 sequences are SNHLY and FYNNEI. With V trimmed by 5 bases and J by 1 base, 6 bases remained unmatched. DNA of the CDR3: TGTGCCAGCAGTCCGAAACTAGCGGGTTCCTACAATGAGCAGTTCTTC. This translates into CASSPKLAGSYNEQFF.

The chain employs TRBV7-9 and TRBJ1-1; D unresolved. Per germline, CDR1 SEHNR and CDR2 FQNEAQ (reference sequence). The length of the CDR3 is 12 residues. Trimming pared 4 bases from V and 5 bases from J, leaving 8 bases between. The CDR3 DNA reads as TGTGCCAGCAGCTGGAGTGGAACTGAAGCTTTCTTT. This encodes CASSWSGTEAFF.

This chain connects TRBV6-5 to TRBJ1-1; TRBD1 matches 7 bases. Germline loops: CDR1 MNHEY, CDR2 SVGAGI. Trimming removed 0 bases from V and 9 bases from J; junction bases left unmatched: 7. CDR3 length: 14 residues. CDR3 sequence (DNA): TGTGCCAGCAGTTACTCGGGACAGATGAAGAAAGCTTTCTTT. This translates into CASSYSGQMKKAFF.

This sequence joins TRBV5-1 and TRBJ2-7; 9 bases are a match to TRBD2. The V and J ends lost 2 bases and 7 bases, in that order; junction bases with no gene match: 10. There are 15 residues in the CDR3. Germline lookup yields CDR1 SGHRS and CDR2 YFSETQ. Here the CDR3 DNA reads TGCGCCAGCAGCTTTGGCGGGAGGGCCTCATTGGAGCAGTACTTC. Amino acid sequence: CASSFGGRASLEQYF.

V usage is TRBV2 and J usage is TRBJ2-7; D might be TRBD1 (6 bases). This CDR3 is 14 amino acids long. CDR1 is SNHLY, CDR2 FYNNEI, per germline. V lost 2 bases to trimming and J lost 3 bases, with 11 bases between them. The DNA of the CDR3 is TGTGCCAGCAGTGAACGACAGGCTTACTACGAGCAGTACTTC. Translated: CASSERQAYYEQYF.

The genes are TRBV9 and TRBJ2-3, with TRBD2 as a possible D gene (7 bases). The CDR3 covers 16 residues. Trimming pared 4 bases from V and 3 bases from J, leaving 18 bases between. Germline assignment: CDR1 SGDLS and CDR2 YYNGEE. CDR3 loop: CASSPAGAAGTDTQYF. Written as DNA, the CDR3 is TGTGCCAGCAGCCCCGCGGGGGCCGCGGGTACAGATACGCAGTATTTT.

The genes are TRBV7-9 and TRBJ1-2; D might be TRBD1 (5 bases). The germline V gene has CDR1 SEHNR and CDR2 FQNEAQ (reference sequence). V gave up 8 bases and J gave up 4 bases, with 11 bases separating them. The CDR3 length is 12 residues. CDR3 in amino acids: CASGDTGYGYTF. The CDR3 DNA is TGTGCCAGCGGCGACACAGGCTATGGCTACACCTTC.

This chain uses TRBV5-1 with TRBJ1-1, with 9 bases fitting TRBD1. Per the germline V gene, CDR1 is SGHRS and CDR2 is YFSETQ. The CDR3 is 14 amino acids. V was pared by 4 bases and J by 5 bases, with 6 bases of the junction left unmatched. DNA of the CDR3: TGCGCCAGCAGCCTGGACAGGGGCCCTACTGAAGCTTTCTTT. As protein: CASSLDRGPTEAFF.

The gene calls are TRBV7-3 and TRBJ1-6; TRBD1 matches 7 bases. CDR3 size: 15 residues. Trimming at V came to 5 bases and at J to 8 bases, leaving 9 bases not matched to a gene. CDR1 and CDR2 (germline): SGHTA, FQGTGA. The CDR3 coding sequence is TGTGCCAGCAGCCAGACAGGGTCTTCGGATTCACCCCTCCACTTT. It encodes CASSQTGSSDSPLHF.

The chain joins TRBV11-2 to TRBJ2-7; unclear D gene. Germline V gene sequence: CDR1 SGHAT, CDR2 FQNNGV. CDR3 length equals 14 residues. The germline V and J ends were trimmed by 2 bases and 1 base, with 9 bases remaining between them. This CDR3 is CASSLSIGSYEQYF. The CDR3 DNA reads TGTGCCAGCAGCTTATCAATCGGGTCCTACGAGCAGTACTTC.

This clone has only a few counts. V usage is TRBV5-4 and J usage is TRBJ2-1; 9 bases are shared with TRBD2. J lost 4 bases, V lost 0 bases, and 8 bases had no gene match. This CDR3 is 17 amino acids long. From germline, CDR1 is SGHNT and CDR2 YYREEE (reference sequence). The CDR3 DNA sequence: TGTGCCAGCAGCTTGGGGCGACCTGGACTAGCGTACAATGAGCAGTTCTTC. This codes for CASSLGRPGLAYNEQFF.

The sample holds one count of this clone. This chain joins TRBV27 and TRBJ2-7, with TRBD2 matching over 10 bases. J lost 0 bases, V lost 6 bases, and 5 bases had no gene match. Germline loops: CDR1 MNHEY, CDR2 SMNVEV (reference sequence). This CDR3 has 15 residues. The CDR3 region has the DNA TGTGCCAGCAGCTGGACTAGCGGATCCTCCTACGAGCAGTACTTC. Translation gives CASSWTSGSSYEQYF.

V gene TRBV18 combines with J gene TRBJ1-2, with D maybe TRBD1 (5 bases). V lost 4 bases and J 7 bases, leaving 19 bases between the germline ends. The CDR3 length is 15 residues. The germline V gene encodes CDR1 KGHSH and CDR2 LQKENI. The DNA for the CDR3 is TGTGCCAGCTCACAGCGGGGGTTCATATTAGGTGGCTACACCTTC. It specifies CASSQRGFILGGYTF.

The chain is built from TRBV19 and TRBJ2-7; 10 positions match TRBD2. Germline values: CDR1 LNHDA, CDR2 SQIVND (reference sequence). The CDR3 sequence is 15 residues long. V shed 1 base and J 4 bases; nucleotides not matched to a gene: 4. In DNA, the CDR3 is TGTGCCAGTAGTATAGGACTAGCGGGTCCTTACGAGCAGTACTTC. Protein: CASSIGLAGPYEQYF.

The V call is TRBV14, the J call TRBJ1-1, with D possibly matching TRBD1 (6 bases). Germline V gene data show CDR1 as SGHDN and CDR2 as FVKESK. This CDR3 has 13 amino acids. The V end lost 2 bases, the J end lost 7 bases, and 11 bases lay between the germline ends. The CDR3 loop is CASSQMGASEAFF. The CDR3 DNA sequence: TGTGCCAGCAGCCAAATGGGGGCAAGTGAAGCTTTCTTT.

This chain joins TRBV28 and TRBJ1-4, with 7 bases lining up with TRBD1. J was trimmed by 8 bases and V by 4 bases; bases with no gene match: 7. This CDR3 has 14 residues. Germline V lookup: CDR1 MDHEN, CDR2 SYDVKM. In DNA form, the CDR3 reads TGTGCCAGCAGTTCGGGACAGCTGGGGGAAAAACTGTTTTTT. Translation gives CASSSGQLGEKLFF. Using reference TRBV28 and TRBJ1-4 for the parts outside the CDR3, the full variable domain is DVKVTQSSRYLVKRTGEKVFLECVQDMDHENMFWYRQDPGLGLRLIYFSYDVKMKEKGDIPEGYSVSREKKERFSLILESASTNQTSMYLCASSSGQLGEKLFFGSGTQLSVL.

This clone appeared a single time. The chain employs TRBV28 and TRBJ2-7; 7 nucleotides align to TRBD2. The CDR3 loop spans 15 amino acids. Germline V gene sequence: CDR1 MDHEN, CDR2 SYDVKM. V shed 1 base, J shed 1 base, and the junction held 4 bases outside the gene matches. The CDR3 DNA sequence: TGTGCCAGCAGTTTATTGACTAGCCGGTCCTACGAGCAGTACTTC. It is translated as CASSLLTSRSYEQYF.

The rearrangement joins TRBV4-1 to TRBJ1-2; TRBD1 aligns across 7 bases. The CDR3 runs 13 residues. V dropped 3 bases and J dropped 4; count of bases not matched to a gene: 2. Germline CDR1 MGHRA, CDR2 YSYEKL. The DNA for the CDR3 is TGCGCCAGCAGCCAGACAGGGACCTATGGCTACACCTTC. Translating it yields CASSQTGTYGYTF.

The V call is TRBV5-6, the J call TRBJ1-5; D is perhaps TRBD1 (5 bases). The CDR3 is 14 residues long. Germline V gene lookup returns CDR1 SGHDT and CDR2 YYEEEE. With 1 base removed from V and 5 bases from J, the gap between germline ends came to 10 bases. The CDR3 nucleotides read TGTGCCAGCAGCTTGCGGGGGAGGGATCAGCCCCAGCATTTT. Its translation: CASSLRGRDQPQHF. The full variable domain, completed using reference TRBV5-6 and TRBJ1-5, is DAGVTQSPTHLIKTRGQQVTLRCSPKSGHDTVSWYQQALGQGPQFIFQYYEEEERQRGNFPDRFSGHQFPNYSSELNVNALLLGDSALYLCASSLRGRDQPQHFGDGTRLSIL.

The CDR3 sequence is CASSGEGGKGQPQHF. The CDR3, as DNA: TGTGCCAGCAGTGGTGAGGGGGGGAAGGGTCAGCCCCAGCATTTT. The J gene is TRBJ1-5, the V gene TRBV6-1, with D maybe TRBD1 (6 bases). Germline V gene lookup returns CDR1 MNHNS and CDR2 SASEGT. This CDR3 contains 15 residues. V was cut by 4 bases and J by 6 bases, with 16 bases left in between.

The chain employs TRBV15 and TRBJ2-1; 16 nucleotides agree with TRBD2. Germline V lookup: CDR1 LNHNV, CDR2 YYDKDF (reference sequence). The length of the CDR3 is 15 residues. With 3 bases clipped from V and 8 bases from J, the junction kept 1 base outside the gene matches. CDR3: CATSRGTSGRDEQFF. CDR3 DNA: TGTGCCACCAGCAGGGGGACTAGCGGGAGGGATGAGCAGTTCTTC.